This TCR beta chain comes out of a study of blood T cell repertoires in COVID-19. Study overall: Spain, Italy and the United States supplied samples that represented acute and convalescent COVID-19. Sample material is recorded as cDNA or gDNA derived from T cells, B-cell-depleted T cells, or PBMCs.

Authors' analysis steps: Estimation of nucleated cell counts was performed using reference gene primer amplification. Some clones are missing from TCRdb's copy, which holds only in-frame ones; the method was immunoSEQ multiplex PCR. D and trimming come from the DNA, and the V and J calls and clone size come from that table. Here the sample spans 150,000 to 200,000 clones, approximately 86% being singletons. The junction had 7 bases not matched to a gene; V was cut back by 2 bases and J by 5 bases. Per the germline V gene, CDR1 is WSHSY and CDR2 is SAAADI. CDR3 length equals 16 residues. The specimen sequenced was peripheral blood. The chain recombines TRBV10-2 with TRBJ2-1, with 9 bases identical to TRBD1. The receptor's source is a man between 65 and 85 years old with acute or convalescent COVID-19. CDR3 DNA: TGCGCCAGCAGTGAGGCCTATCGGACAGGGGACAATGAGCAGTTCTTC. Translating gives CASSEAYRTGDNEQFF.